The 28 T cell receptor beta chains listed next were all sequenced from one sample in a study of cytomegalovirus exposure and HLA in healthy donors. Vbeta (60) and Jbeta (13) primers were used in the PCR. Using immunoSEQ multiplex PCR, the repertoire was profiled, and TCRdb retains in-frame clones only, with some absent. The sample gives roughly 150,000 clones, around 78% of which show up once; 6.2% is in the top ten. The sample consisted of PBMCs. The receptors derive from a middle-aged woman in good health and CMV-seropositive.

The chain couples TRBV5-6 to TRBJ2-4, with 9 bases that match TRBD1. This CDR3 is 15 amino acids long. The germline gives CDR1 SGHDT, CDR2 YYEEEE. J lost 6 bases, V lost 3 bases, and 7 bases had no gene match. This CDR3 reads CASSSNRGLGNIQYF. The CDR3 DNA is TGTGCCAGCAGCTCAAACAGGGGGCTTGGAAACATTCAGTACTTC.

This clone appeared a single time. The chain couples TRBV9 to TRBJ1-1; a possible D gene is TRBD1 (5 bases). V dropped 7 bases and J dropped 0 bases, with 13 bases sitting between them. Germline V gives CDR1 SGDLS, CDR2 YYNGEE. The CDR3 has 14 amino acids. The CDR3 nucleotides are TGTGCCAGCGGCAAGGTGGGGCTGAACACTGAAGCTTTCTTT. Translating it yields CASGKVGLNTEAFF. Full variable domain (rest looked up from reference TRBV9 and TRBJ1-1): DSGVTQTPKHLITATGQRVTLRCSPRSGDLSVYWYQQSLDQGLQFLIQYYNGEERAKGNILERFSAQQFPDLHSELNLSSLELGDSALYFCASGKVGLNTEAFFGQGTRLTVV.

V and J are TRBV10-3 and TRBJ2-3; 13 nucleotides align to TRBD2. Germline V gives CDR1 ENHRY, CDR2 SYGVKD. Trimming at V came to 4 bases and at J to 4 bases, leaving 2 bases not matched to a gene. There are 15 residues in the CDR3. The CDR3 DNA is TGTGCCATCAGTGCCGGACTAGCGGGAGCAGATACGCAGTATTTT. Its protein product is CAISAGLAGADTQYF.

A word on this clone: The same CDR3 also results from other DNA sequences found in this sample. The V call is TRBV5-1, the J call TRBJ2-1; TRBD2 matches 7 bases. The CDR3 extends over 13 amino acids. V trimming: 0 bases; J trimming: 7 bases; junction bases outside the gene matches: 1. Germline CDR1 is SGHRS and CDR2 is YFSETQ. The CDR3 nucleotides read TGCGCCAGCAGCTTGGGCGGGAGTAATGAGCAGTTCTTC. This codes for CASSLGGSNEQFF. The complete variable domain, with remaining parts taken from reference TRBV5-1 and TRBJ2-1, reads KAGVTQTPRYLIKTRGQQVTLSCSPISGHRSVSWYQQTPGQGLQFLFEYFSETQRNKGNFPGRFSGRQFSNSRSEMNVSTLELGDSALYLCASSLGGSNEQFFGPGTRLTVL.

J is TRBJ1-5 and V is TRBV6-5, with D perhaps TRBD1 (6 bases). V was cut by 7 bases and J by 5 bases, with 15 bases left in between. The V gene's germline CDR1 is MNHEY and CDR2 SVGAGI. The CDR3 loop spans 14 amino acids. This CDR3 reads CASTYQGTYQPQHF. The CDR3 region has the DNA TGTGCCAGCACCTACCAGGGGACGTATCAGCCCCAGCATTTT.

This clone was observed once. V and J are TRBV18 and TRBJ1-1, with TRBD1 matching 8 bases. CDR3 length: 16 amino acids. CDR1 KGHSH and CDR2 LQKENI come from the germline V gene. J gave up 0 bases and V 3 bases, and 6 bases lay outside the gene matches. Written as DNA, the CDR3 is TGTGCCAGCTCACCTGGGACAGGTCTAATGAACACTGAAGCTTTCTTT. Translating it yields CASSPGTGLMNTEAFF.

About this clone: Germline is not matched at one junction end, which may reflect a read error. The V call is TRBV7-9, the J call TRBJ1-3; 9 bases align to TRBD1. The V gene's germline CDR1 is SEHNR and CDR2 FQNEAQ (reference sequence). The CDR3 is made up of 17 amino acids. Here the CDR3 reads CSSRPSRDRVLGNTIYF. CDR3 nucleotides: TGTTCCAGCAGACCCTCCCGGGACAGGGTTCTTGGAAACACCATATATTTT.

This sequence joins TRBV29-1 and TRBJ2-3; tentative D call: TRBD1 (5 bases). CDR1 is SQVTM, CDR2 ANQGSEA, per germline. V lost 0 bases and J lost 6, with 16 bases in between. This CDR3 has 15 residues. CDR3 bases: TGCAGCGTTGAAGATCGGGTGAAGGCAGGGGATACGCAGTATTTT. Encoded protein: CSVEDRVKAGDTQYF.

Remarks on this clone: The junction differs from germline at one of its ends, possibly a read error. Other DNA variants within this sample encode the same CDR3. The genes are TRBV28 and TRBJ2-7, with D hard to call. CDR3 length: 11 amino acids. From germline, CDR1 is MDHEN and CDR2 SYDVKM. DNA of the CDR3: TGTGCCAGCAGTTTTCTGCGTGGGCAGTATTTC. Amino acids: CASSFLRGQYF.

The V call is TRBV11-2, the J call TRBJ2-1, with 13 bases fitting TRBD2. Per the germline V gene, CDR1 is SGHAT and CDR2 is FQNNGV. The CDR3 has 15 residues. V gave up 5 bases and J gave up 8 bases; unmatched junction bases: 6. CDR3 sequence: CASSKLAGGLDEQFF. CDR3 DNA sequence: TGTGCCAGCAGCAAACTAGCGGGAGGGCTGGATGAGCAGTTCTTC.

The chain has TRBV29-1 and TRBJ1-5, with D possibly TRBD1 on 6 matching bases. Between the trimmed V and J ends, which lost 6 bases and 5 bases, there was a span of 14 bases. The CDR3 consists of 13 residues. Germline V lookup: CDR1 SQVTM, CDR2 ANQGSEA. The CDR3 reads CSVTTGFDQPQHF. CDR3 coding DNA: TGCAGCGTAACGACAGGATTTGATCAGCCCCAGCATTTT. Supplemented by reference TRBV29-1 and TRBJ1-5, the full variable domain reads SAVISQKPSRDICQRGTSLTIQCQVDSQVTMMFWYRQQPGQSLTLIATANQGSEATYESGFVIDKFPISRPNLTFSTLTVSNMSPEDSSIYLCSVTTGFDQPQHFGDGTRLSIL.

CDR3 loop: CASSFLSGKGMNEQFF. In nucleotides, the CDR3 is TGTGCCAGCAGCTTTTTAAGCGGGAAGGGTATGAATGAGCAGTTCTTC. V is TRBV7-2 and J is TRBJ2-1; 7 bases fit TRBD2. This CDR3 region has 16 residues. Trimming removed 3 bases from V and 7 bases from J; junction bases left unmatched: 12. Germline CDR1 reads SGHTA; CDR2 reads FQGNSA.

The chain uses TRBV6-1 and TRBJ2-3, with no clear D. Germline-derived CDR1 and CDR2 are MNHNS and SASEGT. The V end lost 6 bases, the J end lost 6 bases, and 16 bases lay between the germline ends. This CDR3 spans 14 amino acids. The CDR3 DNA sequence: TGTGCCAGCAGGAGGCGCGGAAATTGGGATACGCAGTATTTT. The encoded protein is CASRRRGNWDTQYF.

DNA of the CDR3: TGCGCCAGCAGCCGGACGGGACAGGGAATCTACAATGAGCAGTTCTTC. It translates to CASSRTGQGIYNEQFF. The V and J genes are TRBV4-1 and TRBJ2-1; 9 nucleotides agree with TRBD1. Trimming took 4 bases from V and 3 from J; bases not matched to a gene: 7. The CDR3 is made up of 16 amino acids. The germline CDR1 and CDR2 sequences are MGHRA and YSYEKL.

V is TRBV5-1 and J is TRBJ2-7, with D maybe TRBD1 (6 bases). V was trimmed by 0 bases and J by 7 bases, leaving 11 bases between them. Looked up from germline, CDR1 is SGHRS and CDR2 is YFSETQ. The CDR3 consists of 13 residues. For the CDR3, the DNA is TGCGCCAGCAGCTTGGGACAGGACCGAGAGCAGTACTTC. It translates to CASSLGQDREQYF.

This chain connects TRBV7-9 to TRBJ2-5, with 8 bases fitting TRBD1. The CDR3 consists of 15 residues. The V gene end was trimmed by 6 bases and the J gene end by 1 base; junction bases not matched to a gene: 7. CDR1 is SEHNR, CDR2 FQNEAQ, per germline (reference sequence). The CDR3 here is CASSRETGAQETQYF. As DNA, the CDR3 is TGTGCCAGCAGTCGGGAGACAGGGGCCCAAGAGACCCAGTACTTC. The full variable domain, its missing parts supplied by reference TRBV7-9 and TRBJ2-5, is DTGVSQNPRHKITKRGQNVTFRCDPISEHNRLYWYRQTLGQGPEFLTYFQNEAQLEKSRLLSDRFSAERPKGSFSTLEIQRTEQGDSAMYLCASSRETGAQETQYFGPGTRLLVL.

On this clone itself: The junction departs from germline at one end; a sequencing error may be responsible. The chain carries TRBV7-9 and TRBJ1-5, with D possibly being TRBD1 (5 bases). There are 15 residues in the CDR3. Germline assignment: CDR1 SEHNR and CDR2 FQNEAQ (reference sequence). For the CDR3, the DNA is TGTTCCAGCAGCTTAGGGGAGGTCCAGAATCAGCCCCAGCATTTT. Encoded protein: CSSSLGEVQNQPQHF.

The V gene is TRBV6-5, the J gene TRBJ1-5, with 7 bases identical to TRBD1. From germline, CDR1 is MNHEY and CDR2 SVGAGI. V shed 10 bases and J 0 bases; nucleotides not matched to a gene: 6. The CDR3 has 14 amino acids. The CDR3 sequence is CATQGTHSNQPQHF. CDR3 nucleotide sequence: TGTGCCACACAGGGGACCCATAGCAATCAGCCCCAGCATTTT.

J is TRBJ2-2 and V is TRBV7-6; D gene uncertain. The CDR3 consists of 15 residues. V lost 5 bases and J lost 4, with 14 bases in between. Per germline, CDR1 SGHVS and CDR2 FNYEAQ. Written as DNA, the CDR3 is TGTGCCAGCAGCCACGACTCCCCCGGCACCGGGGAGCTGTTTTTT. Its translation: CASSHDSPGTGELFF.

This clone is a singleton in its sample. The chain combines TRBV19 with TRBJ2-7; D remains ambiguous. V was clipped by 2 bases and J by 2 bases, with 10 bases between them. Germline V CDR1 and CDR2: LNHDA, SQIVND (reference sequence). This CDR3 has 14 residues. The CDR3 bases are TGTGCCAGTAGTATATCTCCAGGAACCTACGAGCAGTACTTC. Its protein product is CASSISPGTYEQYF.

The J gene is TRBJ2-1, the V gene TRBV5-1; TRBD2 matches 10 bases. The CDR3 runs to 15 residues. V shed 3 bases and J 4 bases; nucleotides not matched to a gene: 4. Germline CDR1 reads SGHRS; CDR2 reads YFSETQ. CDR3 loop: CASSSGTSVYNEQFF. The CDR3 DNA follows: TGCGCCAGCAGCTCGGGGACTAGCGTTTACAATGAGCAGTTCTTC. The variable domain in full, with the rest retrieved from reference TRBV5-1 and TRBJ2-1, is KAGVTQTPRYLIKTRGQQVTLSCSPISGHRSVSWYQQTPGQGLQFLFEYFSETQRNKGNFPGRFSGRQFSNSRSEMNVSTLELGDSALYLCASSSGTSVYNEQFFGPGTRLTVL.

As DNA, the CDR3 is TGCGCCAGCAGCGCGACTAGCGGGGGGGAGACCCAGTACTTC. Translated: CASSATSGGETQYF. V is TRBV5-1 and J is TRBJ2-5, with 13 bases fitting TRBD2. The germline CDR1 and CDR2 sequences are SGHRS and YFSETQ. J lost 5 bases, V lost 4 bases, and 2 bases had no gene match. This CDR3 contains 14 residues.

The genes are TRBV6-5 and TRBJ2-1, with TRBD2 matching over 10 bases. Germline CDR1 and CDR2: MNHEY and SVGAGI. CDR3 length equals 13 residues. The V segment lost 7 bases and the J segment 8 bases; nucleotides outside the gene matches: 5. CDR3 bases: TGTGCCAGCAAGCGGGAGGGGAGGGATGAGCAGTTCTTC. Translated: CASKREGRDEQFF.

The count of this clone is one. The CDR3, as DNA: TGTGCCAGTAGTATAGAGGAAACAGGGTCGGCCACTGAAGCTTTCTTT. Its protein product is CASSIEETGSATEAFF. V gene TRBV19 combines with J gene TRBJ1-1, with D possibly matching TRBD1 (6 bases). V was trimmed by 0 bases and J by 4 bases, leaving 15 bases between them. CDR1 and CDR2 from the germline V gene are LNHDA and SQIVND (reference sequence). The CDR3 covers 16 residues. The whole variable domain, filled in from reference TRBV19 and TRBJ1-1, reads DGGITQSPKYLFRKEGQNVTLSCEQNLNHDAMYWYRQDPGQGLRLIYYSQIVNDFQKGDIAEGYSVSREKKESFPLTVTSAQKNPTAFYLCASSIEETGSATEAFFGQGTRLTVV.

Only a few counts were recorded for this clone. CDR3 in amino acids: CASTRAADSYNEQFF. DNA of the CDR3: TGCGCCAGCACTCGGGCAGCGGACTCCTACAATGAGCAGTTCTTC. The rearrangement joins TRBV5-1 to TRBJ2-1; possible D gene TRBD2, 5 bases. CDR1 SGHRS and CDR2 YFSETQ come from the germline V gene. V was pared by 6 bases and J by 0 bases, with 13 bases between. This CDR3 comprises 15 residues.

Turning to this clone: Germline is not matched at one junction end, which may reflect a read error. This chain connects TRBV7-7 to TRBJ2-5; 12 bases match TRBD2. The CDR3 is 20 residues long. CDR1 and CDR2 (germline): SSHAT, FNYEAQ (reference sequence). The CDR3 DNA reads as TGTGCTAGCAGCTTATACCCCCTTACTCGTCTAGCGGGAGGGCTTGAGACCCAGTACTTC. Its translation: CASSLYPLTRLAGGLETQYF.

The CDR3 DNA follows: TGTGCCAGCAGCGCCCCCGGCGCGGGATTCACAGATACGCAGTATTTT. Translating gives CASSAPGAGFTDTQYF. This chain links TRBV7-2 with TRBJ2-3, with D possibly being TRBD2 (6 bases). The V end lost 5 bases, the J end lost 2 bases, and 17 bases lay between the germline ends. Germline-derived CDR1 and CDR2 are SGHTA and FQGNSA. This CDR3 is built from 16 residues.

The chain's CDR3 is CASSLQGTSLGETQYF. CDR3 sequence (DNA): TGTGCCAGCAGCCTCCAAGGGACTAGCCTAGGAGAGACCCAGTACTTC. This chain uses TRBV9 with TRBJ2-5, with TRBD2 identical over 9 bases. Germline-derived CDR1 and CDR2 are SGDLS and YYNGEE. The CDR3 contains 16 residues. Germline trimming cut 4 bases from V and 4 bases from J; bases unmatched to any gene: 11.